Below, 20 T cell receptor beta chains from the same sample are listed, as sequenced in a study of cytomegalovirus exposure and HLA in healthy donors. This PCR relied on a set of 60 Vbeta primers and 13 Jbeta primers. Generated by immunoSEQ multiplex PCR, the TCRdb table keeps only in-frame clones and is missing some. This sample carries some 87,000 clones, more than 60% of them seen once, and the ten largest clones take 5.5% to 7%. Sequencing input: PBMCs. The receptor source for this set is a man between 18 and 35 years old in good health and CMV-seropositive.

This clone was counted a few times. The V and J genes are TRBV6-1 and TRBJ2-5; 9 bases are a match to TRBD2. The J call is doubtful: the DNA matches TRBJ2-7 better. The CDR3 consists of 15 residues. Germline CDR1 and CDR2: MNHNS and SASEGT. The CDR3 nucleotides are TGTGCCAGCAGTAATATAGCGGGAGTCTCCTACGAGCAGTACTTC. Encoded protein: CASSNIAGVSYEQYF.

This chain uses TRBV28 with TRBJ2-3; the match to TRBD1 covers 7 bases. The ends lost 6 bases at V and 2 bases at J; junction bases unmatched: 5. Germline CDR1 MDHEN, CDR2 SYDVKM. The length of the CDR3 is 14 residues. CDR3: CASRGTVLTDTQYF. The CDR3 coding sequence is TGTGCCAGCAGAGGGACAGTTCTCACAGATACGCAGTATTTT.

The V gene is TRBV10-3, the J gene TRBJ1-1; the D gene is possibly TRBD1 (5 bases). The CDR3 loop spans 13 amino acids. Germline V CDR1 and CDR2: ENHRY, SYGVKD. Trimming removed 4 bases from V and 6 bases from J, with 12 bases in between. DNA for the CDR3: TGTGCCATCAGTGGGGGACTTCCCCCTGAAGCTTTCTTT. Its protein is CAISGGLPPEAFF.

The genes are TRBV2 and TRBJ1-5; maybe TRBD1 (5 bases). Trimming took 2 bases from V and 4 from J, leaving 12 bases between them. This CDR3 is built from 15 residues. Looked up from germline, CDR1 is SNHLY and CDR2 is FYNNEI. CDR3 in amino acids: CASSEQAGKNQPQHF. Here the CDR3 DNA reads TGTGCCAGCAGTGAACAGGCAGGGAAGAATCAGCCCCAGCATTTT.

This clone was picked up a small number of times. This chain links TRBV2 with TRBJ2-5, with 11 bases matching TRBD2. With 6 bases clipped from V and 4 bases from J, the junction kept 7 bases outside the gene matches. Germline lookup yields CDR1 SNHLY and CDR2 FYNNEI. The CDR3 is 15 amino acids. This CDR3 reads CASRELAGVVETQYF. CDR3 bases: TGTGCCAGCAGGGAACTAGCGGGAGTAGTAGAGACCCAGTACTTC.

V usage is TRBV2 and J usage is TRBJ1-4, with D unclear. This CDR3 region has 11 residues. Trimming cost V 7 bases and J 8 bases, with 8 bases left between them. Germline V CDR1 and CDR2: SNHLY, FYNNEI. CDR3 amino acids: CASNTDEKLFF. For the CDR3, the DNA is TGTGCCAGCAATACAGACGAAAAACTGTTTTTT.

V usage is TRBV5-6 and J usage is TRBJ1-2; D is possibly TRBD1 (5 bases). V was clipped by 4 bases and J by 8 bases, with 21 bases between them. The CDR3 length is 15 residues. In germline, CDR1 is SGHDT, CDR2 YYEEEE. This CDR3 is CASSLWGGASSGYTF. The CDR3 DNA follows: TGTGCCAGCAGCCTTTGGGGAGGGGCGAGTTCGGGCTACACCTTC. The full variable domain, in which reference TRBV5-6 and TRBJ1-2 provide the parts outside the CDR3, is DAGVTQSPTHLIKTRGQQVTLRCSPKSGHDTVSWYQQALGQGPQFIFQYYEEEERQRGNFPDRFSGHQFPNYSSELNVNALLLGDSALYLCASSLWGGASSGYTFGSGTRLTVV.

This chain links TRBV7-6 with TRBJ2-7, with 9 bases aligning to TRBD2. This CDR3 has 14 amino acids. V lost 6 bases and J lost 7; bases outside the gene matches: 10. CDR1 and CDR2 (germline): SGHVS, FNYEAQ. This CDR3 reads CASSASGNGGEQYF. CDR3 nucleotides: TGTGCCAGCAGTGCTAGCGGGAATGGTGGAGAGCAGTACTTC.

The chain couples TRBV15 to TRBJ1-4; D remains unclear. V was shortened by 8 bases and J by 4 bases, with 17 bases between the two germline ends. The length of the CDR3 is 15 residues. CDR1 and CDR2 from the germline V gene are LNHNV and YYDKDF (reference sequence). In DNA, the CDR3 is TGTGCCACCTCCCTTCTTCGTCGGAGTAATGAAAAACTGTTTTTT. Translation: CATSLLRRSNEKLFF.

V is TRBV4-1 and J is TRBJ2-5, with TRBD2 matching over 11 bases. The V and J ends lost 6 bases and 1 base, in that order; junction bases with no gene match: 4. Germline loops: CDR1 MGHRA, CDR2 YSYEKL. The CDR3 spans 15 residues. CDR3 region: CASRPSGRSQETQYF. CDR3 in DNA: TGCGCCAGCAGACCTAGCGGGAGGTCCCAAGAGACCCAGTACTTC.

The J gene is TRBJ1-5, the V gene TRBV2, with 7 bases fitting TRBD1. The CDR3 covers 15 residues. Germline V gene data show CDR1 as SNHLY and CDR2 as FYNNEI. The J segment lost 1 base and the V segment lost 4 bases, leaving 4 bases of the junction unmatched. The CDR3 reads CASSVQGVSNQPQHF. The CDR3, as DNA: TGTGCCAGCAGTGTTCAGGGGGTAAGCAATCAGCCCCAGCATTTT.

J is TRBJ2-2 and V is TRBV28, with 10 bases that match TRBD2. There are 14 residues in the CDR3. The V and J ends lost 10 bases and 2 bases, in that order; junction bases with no gene match: 4. The germline V gene has CDR1 MDHEN and CDR2 SYDVKM. The DNA of the CDR3 is TGTGCCACCCGGACTAGCGGAAACACCGGGGAGCTGTTTTTT. Its protein product is CATRTSGNTGELFF.

The genes are TRBV25-1 and TRBJ1-5; D perhaps matches TRBD1 (5 bases). V was clipped by 5 bases and J by 3 bases, with 8 bases between them. The CDR3 loop spans 13 amino acids. Germline V CDR1 and CDR2: MGHDK, SYGVNS. The CDR3 DNA follows: TGTGCCAGCAGTAGGGGTAACAATCAGCCCCAGCATTTT. Its protein product is CASSRGNNQPQHF.

This clone has a handful of counts. The chain links TRBV5-4 to TRBJ2-5; D may be TRBD2 (5 bases). Trimming cost V 9 bases and J 2 bases, with 17 bases left between them. The CDR3 contains 14 residues. The germline V gene has CDR1 SGHNT and CDR2 YYREEE (reference sequence). This CDR3 is CATGIGRTQETQYF. CDR3 in DNA: TGTGCCACAGGTATCGGGCGGACTCAAGAGACCCAGTACTTC.

This chain links TRBV4-2 with TRBJ2-3; 7 nucleotides line up with TRBD2. The CDR3 has 16 amino acids. V lost 1 base to trimming and J lost 2 bases; unmatched junction nucleotides: 6. In germline, CDR1 is LGHNA, CDR2 YNFKEQ. The CDR3 coding sequence is TGTGCCAGCAGCCAAGTCCCAAGCGGGACCACAGATACGCAGTATTTT. Translating gives CASSQVPSGTTDTQYF.

This rearrangement joins TRBV6-5 to TRBJ1-3; D gene uncertain. This CDR3 has 14 residues. The ends were cut back, 2 bases at V and 0 bases at J, with 5 bases in the middle. Germline V gene lookup returns CDR1 MNHEY and CDR2 SVGAGI. In DNA, the CDR3 is TGTGCCAGCAGTTACGAGGGCTCTGGAAACACCATATATTTT. Translation: CASSYEGSGNTIYF.

The CDR3 coding sequence is TGTGCCAGCAGTTATGGACAGGGTATTTACAATGAGCAGTTCTTC. This sequence encodes CASSYGQGIYNEQFF. The chain is built from TRBV28 and TRBJ2-1, with TRBD1 matching 8 bases. This CDR3 region has 15 residues. V trimming: 4 bases; J trimming: 4 bases; junction bases outside the gene matches: 6. Germline V CDR1 and CDR2: MDHEN, SYDVKM.

This chain uses TRBV7-3 with TRBJ2-5; D is ambiguous. V was clipped by 2 bases and J by 3 bases, with 7 bases between them. The V gene's germline CDR1 is SGHTA and CDR2 FQGTGA. The CDR3 runs to 13 residues. The CDR3 is CASSLFPEETQYF. The CDR3 DNA is TGTGCCAGCAGCTTATTTCCGGAAGAGACCCAGTACTTC.

V is TRBV5-1 and J is TRBJ2-1; 13 bases are a match to TRBD2. Germline V lookup: CDR1 SGHRS, CDR2 YFSETQ. The CDR3 loop spans 15 amino acids. V dropped 4 bases and J dropped 7; count of bases not matched to a gene: 5. The CDR3 spells CASSQRTSGSNEQFF. For the CDR3, the DNA is TGCGCCAGCAGCCAAAGGACTAGCGGGAGTAATGAGCAGTTCTTC.

The gene calls are TRBV29-1 and TRBJ2-3, with D maybe TRBD2 (6 bases). V lost 2 bases to trimming and J lost 10 bases, with 10 bases between them. The CDR3 is made up of 11 amino acids. CDR1 is SQVTM and CDR2 is ANQGSEA in the germline V gene. CDR3 bases: TGCAGCGTTGAAAGGAGGGGAGCGCAGTATTTT. It encodes CSVERRGAQYF.